Listed below are T cell receptor beta chains from one sample, sequenced in a study of cytomegalovirus exposure and HLA in healthy donors. Profiled with immunoSEQ multiplex PCR; TCRdb holds only in-frame clones, not every one. This table has approximately 200,000 clones, 82% appearing once. The sample taken for sequencing was PBMCs. The receptors were gathered from a woman between 45 and 60 years old in good health and CMV-seropositive. Each CDR3 is given without its conserved first and last residue. Each record gives: J gene, CDR3 length, V gene, CDR3 protein.

J gene: TRBJ1-6
CDR3 length: 12
V gene: TRBV2
CDR3 protein: ASSNRGDNSPLH

J gene: TRBJ2-7
CDR3 length: 13
V gene: TRBV5-1
CDR3 protein: ASSVSSRGLVEQY

J gene: TRBJ2-7
CDR3 length: 12
V gene: TRBV5-1
CDR3 protein: ASSYGQGKYEQY

J gene: TRBJ2-1
CDR3 length: 11
V gene: TRBV28
CDR3 protein: ASLLSGGNEQF

J gene: TRBJ2-3
CDR3 length: 15
V gene: TRBV12-5
CDR3 protein: ASARGGTSGATDTQY

J gene: TRBJ1-4
CDR3 length: 14
V gene: TRBV6-6
CDR3 protein: ASSHRLTGQQEKLF

J gene: TRBJ1-3
CDR3 length: 13
V gene: TRBV7-2
CDR3 protein: ASSLRTSSGNTIY

J gene: TRBJ2-1
CDR3 length: 9
V gene: TRBV20-1
CDR3 protein: SARETSRQF

J gene: TRBJ2-3
CDR3 length: 10
V gene: TRBV13
CDR3 protein: ASSPNTDTQY

J gene: TRBJ2-2
CDR3 length: 14
V gene: TRBV5-1
CDR3 protein: ASSSTGTANTGELF

J gene: TRBJ2-2
CDR3 length: 14
V gene: TRBV9
CDR3 protein: ASSPSGGANTGELF

J gene: TRBJ1-1
CDR3 length: 11
V gene: TRBV5-1
CDR3 protein: ASREELNTEAF

J gene: TRBJ1-6
CDR3 length: 13
V gene: TRBV19
CDR3 protein: ASSFQTSNNSPLH

J gene: TRBJ1-1
CDR3 length: 13
V gene: TRBV10-3
CDR3 protein: AISESREGITEAF

J gene: TRBJ1-4
CDR3 length: 13
V gene: TRBV7-6
CDR3 protein: ASSLAPRQSEKLF

J gene: TRBJ1-5
CDR3 length: 10
V gene: TRBV27
CDR3 protein: ASSPVGQPQH

J gene: TRBJ1-1
CDR3 length: 13
V gene: TRBV4-1
CDR3 protein: ASSQIQGRNTEAF

J gene: TRBJ2-2
CDR3 length: 14
V gene: TRBV5-5
CDR3 protein: ASSLGVQGQTGELF

J gene: TRBJ2-5
CDR3 length: 12
V gene: TRBV15
CDR3 protein: ATSRDQGTETQY

J gene: TRBJ2-7
CDR3 length: 11
V gene: TRBV5-4
CDR3 protein: ASSTVAGGEQY

J gene: TRBJ2-7
CDR3 length: 13
V gene: TRBV19
CDR3 protein: ASSMGRQGAGEQY

J gene: TRBJ2-5
CDR3 length: 11
V gene: TRBV27
CDR3 protein: ASRRDLSGTQY

J gene: TRBJ1-2
CDR3 length: 11
V gene: TRBV7-9
CDR3 protein: SSSFSGGNGYT

J gene: TRBJ2-7
CDR3 length: 11
V gene: TRBV10-3
CDR3 protein: AIRNQGGYEQY

J gene: TRBJ2-3
CDR3 length: 17
V gene: TRBV7-2
CDR3 protein: ASSLTVGLAGPVADTQY

J gene: TRBJ2-7
CDR3 length: 15
V gene: TRBV11-2
CDR3 protein: ASSSPVAAGTIREQY

J gene: TRBJ1-3
CDR3 length: 14
V gene: TRBV19
CDR3 protein: ASSPPQESSGNTIY

J gene: TRBJ2-7
CDR3 length: 12
V gene: TRBV23-1
CDR3 protein: ASTQRDRLYEQY

J gene: TRBJ1-4
CDR3 length: 12
V gene: TRBV13
CDR3 protein: ASSPAGTNEKLF

J gene: TRBJ1-1
CDR3 length: 15
V gene: TRBV4-1
CDR3 protein: ASSQELQIPMNTEAF

J gene: TRBJ1-5
CDR3 length: 12
V gene: TRBV6-1
CDR3 protein: ASSPRGGNQPQH

J gene: TRBJ2-1
CDR3 length: 13
V gene: TRBV4-2
CDR3 protein: ASSPQARGTNEQF

J gene: TRBJ2-2
CDR3 length: 11
V gene: TRBV18
CDR3 protein: ASSPDGNRELF

J gene: TRBJ2-7
CDR3 length: 11
V gene: TRBV6-5
CDR3 protein: ASSYGASGEQY

J gene: TRBJ2-1
CDR3 length: 14
V gene: TRBV7-3
CDR3 protein: ASSLRLAPSYNEQF

J gene: TRBJ2-6
CDR3 length: 17
V gene: TRBV5-4
CDR3 protein: ASSFQPGGFFAGANVLT

J gene: TRBJ1-1
CDR3 length: 12
V gene: TRBV5-6
CDR3 protein: ASSLLTVNTEAF

J gene: TRBJ2-6
CDR3 length: 9
V gene: TRBV5-1
CDR3 protein: ASSRSDVLT

J gene: TRBJ2-3
CDR3 length: 12
V gene: TRBV19
CDR3 protein: ASRPTGGRDTQY

J gene: TRBJ1-1
CDR3 length: 11
V gene: TRBV7-9
CDR3 protein: ASSLRENTEAF

J gene: TRBJ1-2
CDR3 length: 11
V gene: TRBV28
CDR3 protein: ASSPRAGTGYT

J gene: TRBJ2-3
CDR3 length: 16
V gene: TRBV5-6
CDR3 protein: ASSLVSGRTASTDTQY

J gene: TRBJ2-5
CDR3 length: 12
V gene: TRBV7-2
CDR3 protein: ASSLQTGKETQY

J gene: TRBJ1-2
CDR3 length: 12
V gene: TRBV5-1
CDR3 protein: ASSLDTRGYGYT

J gene: TRBJ2-2
CDR3 length: 13
V gene: TRBV6-5
CDR3 protein: ASSYLAGRTGELF

J gene: TRBJ1-6
CDR3 length: 13
V gene: TRBV2
CDR3 protein: ASSGTGVGDSPLH

J gene: TRBJ2-5
CDR3 length: 13
V gene: TRBV5-1
CDR3 protein: ASSPGTSGQETQY

J gene: TRBJ2-6
CDR3 length: 13
V gene: TRBV2
CDR3 protein: ASSRDSSGANVLT

J gene: TRBJ2-7
CDR3 length: 10
V gene: TRBV11-2
CDR3 protein: ASSQDRGEQY

J gene: TRBJ2-1
CDR3 length: 13
V gene: TRBV9
CDR3 protein: ASSISGSSYNEQF

J gene: TRBJ1-2
CDR3 length: 8
V gene: TRBV20-1
CDR3 protein: SAIGDGYT

J gene: TRBJ2-5
CDR3 length: 13
V gene: TRBV15
CDR3 protein: ATSLRDREVETQY

J gene: TRBJ2-3
CDR3 length: 13
V gene: TRBV7-9
CDR3 protein: SSSLGASSTDTQY

J gene: TRBJ2-7
CDR3 length: 13
V gene: TRBV21-1
CDR3 protein: ASSPRGGESYEQY

J gene: TRBJ2-7
CDR3 length: 11
V gene: TRBV29-1
CDR3 protein: SVGGGGGHEQY